These 11 T cell receptor beta chains originate from one sample sequenced in a study of T cells after yellow fever vaccination. TCRdb used MiXCR to reprocess the 5' RACE reads, holding one entry per CDR3 protein. Here the sample spans 150,000 to 200,000 distinct CDR3 sequences, approximately 11% being singletons. The sequencing here drew on CD8+ T cells sorted from PBMCs, taken 15 days after the yellow fever booster vaccination. These receptors were taken from a man between 18 and 35 years old who received the YFV17D yellow fever vaccine.

This clonotype occurred a few times. V is TRBV6-5 and J is TRBJ1-1, with D possibly matching TRBD1 (5 bases). The CDR3 is 13 residues long. Germline CDR1 MNHEY, CDR2 SVGAGI. Trimming shortened V by 10 bases and J by 5 bases, and 17 bases separated the two germline ends. CDR3 protein: CATGALPFTEAFF. The CDR3 nucleotides read TGTGCCACCGGGGCTCTTCCCTTTACTGAAGCTTTCTTT.

This clonotype was seen only a few times. CDR3 sequence reads: CASSPRTQGGQYV. DNA of the CDR3: TGTGCCAGCAGTCCCCGGACCCAAGGCGGGCAGTACGTC. The chain links TRBV27 to TRBJ2-7, with D unresolved. This CDR3 spans 13 amino acids. V lost 5 bases, J lost 9 bases, and 17 bases lay in between. Germline CDR1 and CDR2: MNHEY and SMNVEV (reference sequence).

There are many counts of this clonotype. The chain is built from TRBV12-3 or TRBV12-4 and TRBJ2-4, with a tentative D call TRBD2 (5 bases). CDR3 length equals 15 residues. V was clipped by 4 bases and J by 0 bases, with 10 bases between them. As DNA, the CDR3 is TGTGCCAGCAGTTACCAAGGACTAGCCAAAAACATTCAGTACTTC. It translates to CASSYQGLAKNIQYF.

The chain recombines TRBV6-6 with TRBJ2-3; TRBD2 matches 12 bases. CDR1 and CDR2 (germline): MNHNY, SVGAGI (reference sequence). V was clipped by 6 bases and J by 2 bases; unmatched bases: 6. This CDR3 comprises 16 residues. CDR3: CASSATSGGDTDTQYF. In nucleotides, the CDR3 is TGTGCCAGCAGCGCGACTAGCGGGGGTGACACAGATACGCAGTATTTT.

The chain combines TRBV4-3 with TRBJ2-1; TRBD1 agrees at 9 bases. The length of the CDR3 is 14 residues. Germline V gene data show CDR1 as LGHNA and CDR2 as YSLEER. The V and J ends lost 3 bases and 8 bases, in that order; junction bases with no gene match: 5. Here the CDR3 reads CASSHGQGWDEQFF. CDR3 DNA: TGCGCCAGCAGCCATGGACAGGGGTGGGATGAGCAGTTCTTC.

This rearrangement joins TRBV27 to TRBJ1-5; D remains ambiguous. Deletions cut 0 bases from V and 4 bases from J, with 4 bases between. The CDR3 has 13 residues. Germline values: CDR1 MNHEY, CDR2 SMNVEV (reference sequence). CDR3 residues: CASSLSVNQPQHF. DNA for the CDR3: TGTGCCAGCAGTTTATCGGTAAATCAGCCCCAGCATTTT.

This clonotype was detected only a few times. The chain is built from TRBV12-3 or TRBV12-4 and TRBJ2-3; TRBD1 matches at 9 bases. V was pared by 6 bases and J by 2 bases, with 6 bases of the junction left unmatched. This CDR3 contains 15 residues. The CDR3 DNA reads TGTGCCAGCAGCCAAACAGGGGGCGTCACAGATACGCAGTATTTT. It yields the protein CASSQTGGVTDTQYF.

The V and J genes are TRBV20-1 and TRBJ1-6, with a weak D call TRBD1 (5 bases). The germline V and J ends were trimmed by 6 bases and 4 bases, with 16 bases remaining between them. The CDR3 runs to 15 residues. Germline CDR1 reads DFQATT; CDR2 reads SNEGSKA (reference sequence). The CDR3 DNA reads as TGCAGTGCACCAAACAGGATTGGGTATAATTCACCCCTCCACTTT. Its translation: CSAPNRIGYNSPLHF.

This clonotype was recorded a few times. The rearrangement links TRBV5-1 to TRBJ2-1, with D unclear. V lost 5 bases and J 0 bases, leaving 9 bases between the germline ends. This CDR3 contains 14 residues. Germline V lookup: CDR1 SGHRS, CDR2 YFSETQ. The CDR3 DNA reads as TGCGCCAGCAGTCGGTACAGCTCCTACAATGAGCAGTTCTTC. This codes for CASSRYSSYNEQFF.

This clonotype was observed at least ten times. V usage is TRBV19 and J usage is TRBJ1-5; unclear D gene. Germline CDR1 is LNHDA and CDR2 is SQIVND (reference sequence). Trimming pared 7 bases from V and 3 bases from J, leaving 13 bases between. This CDR3 has 14 residues. CDR3: CASNPPAPNQPQHF. The CDR3 bases are TGTGCCAGTAACCCTCCAGCGCCCAATCAGCCCCAGCATTTT. Full variable domain (remainder filled in from reference TRBV19 and TRBJ1-5): DGGITQSPKYLFRKEGQNVTLSCEQNLNHDAMYWYRQDPGQGLRLIYYSQIVNDFQKGDIAEGYSVSREKKESFPLTVTSAQKNPTAFYLCASNPPAPNQPQHFGDGTRLSIL.

This clonotype came up a few times. The rearrangement joins TRBV4-2 to TRBJ2-1, with 8 bases fitting TRBD2. The CDR3 sequence is 16 residues long. From germline, CDR1 is LGHNA and CDR2 YNFKEQ. Unmatched junction bases numbered 7, after V lost 3 bases and J lost 3 bases. Here the CDR3 reads CASSQDKSGGYNEQFF. For the CDR3, the DNA is TGTGCCAGCAGCCAGGATAAAAGCGGGGGCTACAATGAGCAGTTCTTC.